The source of this T cell receptor beta chain is a study of OX40 agonist ivuxolimab in advanced cancers. Whole-study context: Prior therapy, whether anti-PD-1, anti-PD-L1 or anti-CTLA-4, was allowed, and less than 45% had some. Whole-study results and caveats: There were, on average, more expanded clones in CD8+ T cells than in CD4+. Within 6 weeks, CD4+ and CD8+ blood T cells expanded clonally at 0.1 to 3.0 mg/kg.

TCRdb's copy holds only in-frame clones and misses some; the assay was immunoSEQ multiplex PCR. In the table there are around 77,000 clones, under 95% of which are singletons. Concerning this clone itself: Its target is unknown.

CDR3 length: 14 residues. The germline V gene has CDR1 SGHAT and CDR2 FQDESV (reference sequence). V lost 2 bases to trimming and J lost 0 bases, with 7 bases between them. The chain is built from TRBV11-1 and TRBJ1-1; no firm D call. The sequencing used CD4+ or CD8+ T cells sorted from blood, collected in a trial of the OX40 agonist ivuxolimab. The clonotype comes from an adult with an advanced solid tumor such as melanoma, head and neck, liver or kidney cancer. The CDR3 protein is CASSLTAMNTEAFF. CDR3 DNA sequence: TGTGCCAGCAGCTTAACAGCTATGAACACTGAAGCTTTCTTT.